A selection of T cell receptor beta chains follows, all from one sample in a study of OX40 agonist ivuxolimab in advanced cancers. Clones were read by immunoSEQ multiplex PCR, and TCRdb kept only the in-frame ones, dropping some. This repertoire shows roughly 46,000 clones, about nine tenths found once; its top ten account for about an eighth. The specimen was CD4+ or CD8+ T cells sorted from blood, collected in a trial of the OX40 agonist ivuxolimab. These receptors came from an adult with an advanced solid tumor such as melanoma, head and neck, liver or kidney cancer. CDR3s include the opening cysteine and the closing phenylalanine or tryptophan. D genes are given only for firm matches. Size tells how often a clone was seen (once, few, many) or the class of an expanded clone, and some rows leave it out.

CDR3,DNA,D,J,length,size,V
CASSYGQMGGYTF,TGTGCCAGCAGTTACGGACAGATGGGTGGCTACACCTTC,NA,TRBJ1-2,13,NA,TRBV6-6
CASSLGSNQPQHF,TGTGCCAGCAGCTTAGGCAGCAATCAGCCCCAGCATTTT,NA,TRBJ1-5,13,NA,TRBV5-4
CASSFRDRLIF,TGTGCCAGCAGCTTCCGGGACAGGCTTATCTTC,TRBD1,TRBJ2-7,11,NA,TRBV13
CASSQEWMGQGLYEQYF,TGCGCCAGCAGCCAAGAATGGATGGGACAGGGGCTTTACGAGCAGTACTTC,TRBD1,TRBJ2-7,17,once,TRBV4-1
CASSLEQGAGEKLFF,TGCGCCAGCAGCTTGGAACAGGGGGCAGGTGAAAAACTGTTTTTT,TRBD1,TRBJ1-4,15,NA,TRBV5-1
CASSEGDRAYEQYF,TGTGCCAGCAGTGAAGGGGACCGGGCCTACGAGCAGTACTTC,NA,TRBJ2-7,14,NA,TRBV2
CASSSPGLEEGEYQETQYF,TGTGCCAGCAGTTCCCCGGGACTAGAGGAGGGGGAGTACCAAGAGACCCAGTACTTC,TRBD2,TRBJ2-5,19,NA,TRBV28
CASSIGTGEQFF,TGTGCCAGCAGCATAGGGACTGGGGAGCAGTTCTTC,NA,TRBJ2-1,12,NA,TRBV7-9
CASSEGTGAYEQYF,TGTGCCAGCAGTGAAGGGACGGGAGCCTACGAGCAGTACTTC,NA,TRBJ2-7,14,NA,TRBV2
CASSFLSGAITDTQYF,TGTGCCAGCAGCTTCCTATCGGGAGCGATCACAGATACGCAGTATTTT,NA,TRBJ2-3,16,NA,TRBV7-8
CASSLGLAGAYEQYF,TGTGCCAGCAGTCTCGGACTAGCGGGGGCCTACGAGCAGTACTTC,TRBD2,TRBJ2-7,15,NA,TRBV28
CASSPSLAGSYEQYF,TGTGCCAGCAGCCCCTCTTTAGCGGGTAGCTACGAGCAGTACTTC,TRBD2,TRBJ2-7,15,NA,TRBV13
CASSYRNQNTEAFF,TGTGCCAGCAGTTACAGGAATCAGAACACTGAAGCTTTCTTT,NA,TRBJ1-1,14,NA,TRBV6-5
CASSLQGGEAAYNEQFF,TGTGCCAGCAGCTTACAAGGCGGGGAGGCCGCCTACAATGAGCAGTTCTTC,NA,TRBJ2-1,17,NA,TRBV7-3
CASSFSNRGHQPQHF,TGTGCCAGCAGTTTCAGCAACAGGGGGCATCAGCCCCAGCATTTT,TRBD1,TRBJ1-5,15,NA,TRBV28
CATSRAGDRKPYEQYF,TGTGCCACCAGCAGGGCTGGAGACAGGAAGCCCTACGAGCAGTACTTC,NA,TRBJ2-7,16,once,TRBV15
CASSLGAALETQYF,TGTGCCAGCAGCCTGGGCGCAGCGCTGGAGACCCAGTACTTC,NA,TRBJ2-5,14,NA,TRBV28
CSVEAGKITGELFF,TGCAGCGTTGAAGCGGGAAAGATCACCGGGGAGCTGTTTTTT,NA,TRBJ2-2,14,NA,TRBV29-1
CASRPFGGVDGELFF,TGTGCCAGCAGGCCATTCGGGGGGGTAGACGGGGAGCTGTTTTTT,TRBD2,TRBJ2-2,15,once,TRBV7-6
CASSLWGPGDTQYF,TGTGCCAGCAGTTTATGGGGGCCGGGAGATACGCAGTATTTT,NA,TRBJ2-3,14,NA,TRBV27
CATAAGGPNEQYF,TGTGCCACAGCGGCGGGGGGGCCTAACGAGCAGTACTTC,TRBD2,TRBJ2-7,13,NA,TRBV28
CASSQGGTNQPQHF,TGTGCCAGCAGCCAAGGGGGGACCAATCAGCCCCAGCATTTT,NA,TRBJ1-5,14,once,TRBV27
CAATGVYNEQFF,TGTGCCGCAACAGGGGTCTACAATGAGCAGTTCTTC,TRBD1,TRBJ2-1,12,NA,TRBV19
CASSQVQGATFF,TGCGCCAGCAGCCAAGTGCAGGGGGCGACTTTCTTT,TRBD1,TRBJ1-1,12,NA,TRBV4-1
CSVRDGRETQYF,TGCAGCGTCCGGGACGGGCGAGAGACCCAGTACTTC,NA,TRBJ2-5,12,NA,TRBV29-1
CASSEDRDSIRPGELFF,TGTGCCAGCAGTGAGGACCGGGACAGTATACGTCCCGGGGAGCTGTTTTTT,TRBD1,TRBJ2-2,17,once,TRBV28
CSVELAGGVYEQYF,TGCAGCGTTGAGTTGGCGGGGGGCGTGTACGAGCAGTACTTC,TRBD2,TRBJ2-7,14,NA,TRBV29-1
CASSDSSRVGTGELFF,TGTGCCAGCAGTGACTCTTCAAGGGTTGGGACCGGGGAGCTGTTTTTT,NA,TRBJ2-2,16,NA,TRBV6-4
CASSAGDAGELFF,TGTGCCAGCTCCGCGGGGGACGCCGGGGAGCTGTTTTTT,TRBD2,TRBJ2-2,13,few,TRBV9
CASSRSPFDSIDGYTF,TGTGCCAGCAGCCGCTCCCCTTTTGACAGTATAGATGGCTACACCTTC,NA,TRBJ1-2,16,NA,TRBV7-9
CASIGGYNEQFF,TGTGCCAGCATTGGAGGCTACAATGAGCAGTTCTTC,NA,TRBJ2-1,12,NA,TRBV6-1
CASSLRLGGETQYF,TGTGCCAGCAGCTTAAGACTAGGGGGGGAGACCCAGTACTTC,NA,TRBJ2-5,14,NA,TRBV13
CASSAVGGKQYF,TGTGCCAGCAGCGCCGTGGGGGGAAAACAGTACTTC,NA,TRBJ2-4,12,NA,TRBV13